The 5 T cell receptor beta chains given below trace back to one sample, sequenced in a study of OX40 agonist ivuxolimab in advanced cancers. The data were produced by immunoSEQ multiplex PCR, yet TCRdb's version contains in-frame clones alone and is incomplete. The sample lists about 54,000 clones, 91% occurring once. Specimen: CD4+ or CD8+ T cells sorted from blood, collected in a trial of the OX40 agonist ivuxolimab. The receptors derive from an adult with an advanced solid tumor such as melanoma, head and neck, liver or kidney cancer.

The rearrangement links TRBV29-1 to TRBJ2-7; possibly TRBD1 for D (6 bases). The germline CDR1 and CDR2 sequences are SQVTM and ANQGSEA. Trimming cost V 7 bases and J 5 bases, with 15 bases left between them. The CDR3 runs to 12 residues. The chain's CDR3 is CSAIRDIHEQYF. The CDR3 region has the DNA TGCAGCGCTATACGGGACATCCACGAGCAGTACTTC.

A remark on this clone: One junction end disagrees with the germline gene, perhaps due to a read error. The chain employs TRBV7-7 and TRBJ2-3, with TRBD2 matching over 7 bases. Germline values: CDR1 SSHAT, CDR2 FNYEAQ (reference sequence). The CDR3 runs to 16 residues. This chain's CDR3 is CASSLAPGGYTDTQYF. The CDR3 DNA is TGTGCTAGCAGCTTAGCGCCGGGGGGATACACAGATACGCAGTATTTT.

The chain couples TRBV2 to TRBJ1-1; no firm D call. Between the trimmed V and J ends, which lost 8 bases and 6 bases, there was a span of 10 bases. The germline V gene has CDR1 SNHLY and CDR2 FYNNEI. The CDR3 runs 11 residues. As DNA, the CDR3 is TGTGCCAGCCGATCCCGGGCTGAAGCTTTCTTT. It translates to CASRSRAEAFF.

This chain joins TRBV5-1 and TRBJ1-5; 7 nucleotides align to TRBD1. Trimming removed 7 bases from V and 7 bases from J; junction bases left unmatched: 8. Germline-derived CDR1 and CDR2 are SGHRS and YFSETQ. This CDR3 contains 13 residues. DNA of the CDR3: TGCGCCAGCCGACAGGGTCCGGAGCAGCCCCAGCATTTT. Protein: CASRQGPEQPQHF.

This rearrangement joins TRBV4-1 to TRBJ2-2, with D maybe TRBD2 (6 bases). CDR1 and CDR2 from the germline V gene are MGHRA and YSYEKL. Trimming removed 2 bases from V and 0 bases from J, with 10 bases in between. This CDR3 has 16 residues. The CDR3 here is CASSQRLATNTGELFF. The CDR3 region has the DNA TGCGCCAGCAGCCAAAGGCTAGCGACGAACACCGGGGAGCTGTTTTTT.